Presented here are 22 T cell receptor beta chains from one specimen sequenced in a study of T cell changes during pregnancy in multiple sclerosis. TCRdb's table, derived via immunoSEQ multiplex PCR, lists solely in-frame clones and lacks some. The repertoire holds 35,000 to 50,000 clones, approximately 90% seen once, with more than 0.95% in the top ten. Specimen: CD4+ T cells from peripheral blood mononuclear cells, collected in the second trimester of pregnancy. The receptors stem from a female donor with multiple sclerosis, enrolled in a pregnancy study.

The chain is built from TRBV28 and TRBJ2-1, with 12 positions matching TRBD1. This CDR3 is 18 amino acids long. Germline assignment: CDR1 MDHEN and CDR2 SYDVKM. With 2 bases clipped from V and 8 bases from J, the junction kept 13 bases outside the gene matches. The CDR3 DNA sequence: TGTGCCAGCAGTTTAGGCCCCGGGACAGGGGGCCGCCTAGATGAGCAGTTCTTC. Protein: CASSLGPGTGGRLDEQFF.

The chain employs TRBV19 and TRBJ2-3, with 8 bases aligning to TRBD2. Germline V CDR1 and CDR2: LNHDA, SQIVND (reference sequence). The V and J ends lost 6 bases and 5 bases, in that order; junction bases with no gene match: 10. The CDR3 extends over 15 amino acids. Here the CDR3 DNA reads TGTGCCAGTAGAGTGGGATCGGGAGGGGGAGATACGCAGTATTTT. Its translation is CASRVGSGGGDTQYF. Filled out from reference TRBV19 and TRBJ2-3, the complete variable domain reads DGGITQSPKYLFRKEGQNVTLSCEQNLNHDAMYWYRQDPGQGLRLIYYSQIVNDFQKGDIAEGYSVSREKKESFPLTVTSAQKNPTAFYLCASRVGSGGGDTQYFGPGTRLTVL.

The rearrangement uses TRBV9 and TRBJ1-5; D perhaps matches TRBD1 (6 bases). V shed 0 bases and J shed 2 bases, with 9 bases lying between them. The CDR3 has 15 amino acids. CDR1 is SGDLS, CDR2 YYNGEE, per germline. CDR3 sequence (DNA): TGTGCCAGCAGCGTAGGGGCAGGGGGCAATCAGCCCCAGCATTTT. This encodes CASSVGAGGNQPQHF.

V and J are TRBV28 and TRBJ1-1; 7 bases are a match to TRBD1. The V segment lost 5 bases and the J segment 8 bases; nucleotides outside the gene matches: 5. This CDR3 region has 12 residues. CDR1 is MDHEN, CDR2 SYDVKM, per germline. The CDR3 sequence is CASSRTGIEAFF. The CDR3 DNA sequence: TGTGCCAGCAGTCGGACAGGTATCGAAGCTTTCTTT.

The chain joins TRBV11-2 to TRBJ1-4, with D unclear. The V gene lost 4 bases and the J gene lost 8 bases, with 20 bases spanning the gap. The germline V gene has CDR1 SGHAT and CDR2 FQNNGV. This CDR3 spans 16 amino acids. The CDR3 sequence is CASSSLGWGVLEKLFF. Here the CDR3 DNA reads TGTGCCAGCAGCTCCTTAGGTTGGGGAGTCTTGGAAAAACTGTTTTTT.

V usage is TRBV27 and J usage is TRBJ1-6; tentatively, D is TRBD1 (5 bases). Germline CDR1 reads MNHEY; CDR2 reads SMNVEV (reference sequence). V dropped 3 bases and J dropped 13 bases, with 16 bases sitting between them. The CDR3 covers 14 residues. The CDR3 bases are TGTGCCAGCAGTTTTATAGGGGAGGAAAAGCCCCTCCACTTT. Protein sequence: CASSFIGEEKPLHF.

The rearrangement joins TRBV6-5 to TRBJ2-2, with 8 bases aligning to TRBD2. Trimming took 6 bases from V and 4 from J; bases not matched to a gene: 7. Germline V gene data show CDR1 as MNHEY and CDR2 as SVGAGI. The CDR3 sequence is 15 residues long. The CDR3 DNA is TGTGCCAGCAGGGTGGGACTAGTCGTCACCGGGGAGCTGTTTTTT. Protein: CASRVGLVVTGELFF.

The rearrangement joins TRBV16 to TRBJ1-4; the match to TRBD1 covers 7 bases. This CDR3 region has 17 residues. Germline-derived CDR1 and CDR2 are KGHSY and FQNENV. Trimming took 2 bases from V and 5 from J; bases not matched to a gene: 11. The DNA of the CDR3 is TGTGCCAGCAGCCAAGCCTCGTGGACAGGTCGGAATGAAAAACTGTTTTTT. This codes for CASSQASWTGRNEKLFF.

This clone was seen only once. The rearrangement joins TRBV7-9 to TRBJ2-7; no definite D call. The V end was cut by 1 base, the J end by 0 bases, with 7 bases between. This CDR3 is built from 14 residues. Germline assignment: CDR1 SEHNR and CDR2 FQNEAQ (reference sequence). CDR3 protein: CASSLVGISYEQYF. In DNA, the CDR3 is TGTGCCAGCAGCTTAGTTGGCATCTCCTACGAGCAGTACTTC.

The DNA for the CDR3 is TGTGCCAGCAGCGATAGGACTAGCGGGAGTTACAATGAGCAGTTCTTC. Amino acids: CASSDRTSGSYNEQFF. The V and J genes are TRBV11-3 and TRBJ2-1, with 13 bases identical to TRBD2. V lost 5 bases and J lost 4; bases outside the gene matches: 5. This CDR3 has 16 amino acids. CDR1 and CDR2 (germline): SGHNT, YENEEA.

V and J are TRBV19 and TRBJ2-1, with 10 bases identical to TRBD1. This CDR3 is 16 amino acids long. Looked up from germline, CDR1 is LNHDA and CDR2 is SQIVND (reference sequence). The trim removed 3 bases at V and 7 bases at J, leaving 9 bases unmatched. Here the CDR3 DNA reads TGTGCCAGTAGTATTAATAGGGGGACAGGGGCGAATGAGCAGTTCTTC. This translates into CASSINRGTGANEQFF.

CDR3 DNA sequence: TGTGCCAGCAGCGGGGGCCGGAATAGCGGGGTCGATGAGCAGTTCTTC. This sequence encodes CASSGGRNSGVDEQFF. The rearrangement uses TRBV5-4 and TRBJ2-1; 8 nucleotides match TRBD2. The V segment lost 4 bases and the J segment 8 bases; nucleotides outside the gene matches: 14. Germline-derived CDR1 and CDR2 are SGHNT and YYREEE (reference sequence). The CDR3 covers 16 residues. Full variable domain (outside the CDR3, taken from reference TRBV5-4 and TRBJ2-1): ETGVTQSPTHLIKTRGQQVTLRCSSQSGHNTVSWYQQALGQGPQFIFQYYREEENGRGNFPPRFSGLQFPNYSSELNVNALELDDSALYLCASSGGRNSGVDEQFFGPGTRLTVL.

The chain is built from TRBV7-9 and TRBJ1-2, with D hard to call. Per the germline V gene, CDR1 is SEHNR and CDR2 is FQNEAQ (reference sequence). Between the trimmed V and J ends, which lost 1 base and 4 bases, there was a span of 10 bases. CDR3 length equals 14 residues. The chain's CDR3 is CASSLVEGGYGYTF. In DNA, the CDR3 is TGTGCCAGCAGCTTAGTTGAAGGAGGCTATGGCTACACCTTC.

The chain couples TRBV5-6 to TRBJ2-1; TRBD2 agrees at 12 bases. Germline CDR1 reads SGHDT; CDR2 reads YYEEEE. Unmatched junction bases numbered 9, after V lost 2 bases and J lost 3 bases. The CDR3 has 18 amino acids. The chain's CDR3 is CASSLHELTSGSYNEQFF. In nucleotides, the CDR3 is TGTGCCAGCAGCTTACATGAACTGACTAGCGGGAGCTACAATGAGCAGTTCTTC.

The chain is built from TRBV2 and TRBJ2-3; D unresolved. CDR1 is SNHLY and CDR2 is FYNNEI in the germline V gene. V shed 6 bases and J shed 0 bases, with 10 bases lying between them. There are 14 residues in the CDR3. The CDR3 nucleotides are TGTGCCAGCAGCCGCTGGCGGAGCACAGATACGCAGTATTTT. This sequence encodes CASSRWRSTDTQYF.

A single count supports this clone. For the CDR3, the DNA is TGTGCCAGCAGTGTTCTAGCGGAGCAGTACTTC. It translates to CASSVLAEQYF. The V and J genes are TRBV2 and TRBJ2-7, with D possibly matching TRBD2 (6 bases). V was pared by 4 bases and J by 7 bases, with 8 bases between. CDR3 length: 11 residues. Germline loops: CDR1 SNHLY, CDR2 FYNNEI.

V usage is TRBV30 and J usage is TRBJ2-6, with 7 bases that match TRBD2. CDR3 size: 16 residues. The V segment lost 0 bases and the J segment 4 bases; nucleotides outside the gene matches: 6. CDR1 and CDR2 (germline): GTSNPN, SVGIG (reference sequence). Here the CDR3 reads CAWSVLGGSGANVLTF. For the CDR3, the DNA is TGTGCCTGGAGTGTCCTCGGGGGGTCGGGGGCCAACGTCCTGACTTTC.

The V call is TRBV27, the J call TRBJ2-7; TRBD1 aligns across 9 bases. This CDR3 contains 17 residues. V gave up 5 bases and J gave up 0 bases; unmatched junction bases: 11. Germline V lookup: CDR1 MNHEY, CDR2 SMNVEV (reference sequence). The CDR3 here is CASSPGTGWSVSYEQYF. The CDR3 coding sequence is TGTGCCAGCAGTCCAGGGACAGGGTGGAGCGTCTCCTACGAGCAGTACTTC.

The chain is built from TRBV2 and TRBJ2-1; 8 bases map to TRBD2. CDR1 and CDR2 (germline): SNHLY, FYNNEI. The CDR3 runs to 14 residues. With 4 bases clipped from V and 4 bases from J, the junction kept 3 bases outside the gene matches. CDR3 sequence: CASSATSGYNEQFF. DNA for the CDR3: TGTGCCAGCAGTGCCACTAGCGGATACAATGAGCAGTTCTTC.

The CDR3 here is CASSLGLQGNKKTQYF. CDR3 coding DNA: TGTGCCAGCAGTTTAGGTTTACAGGGGAATAAGAAGACCCAGTACTTC. This chain links TRBV28 with TRBJ2-5; TRBD1 aligns across 7 bases. V lost 2 bases and J lost 6; bases outside the gene matches: 12. This CDR3 region has 16 residues. Germline V gene lookup returns CDR1 MDHEN and CDR2 SYDVKM.

The chain recombines TRBV5-4 with TRBJ1-4; the D gene is possibly TRBD1 (6 bases). The V and J ends lost 4 bases and 5 bases respectively, with 15 bases between them. This CDR3 comprises 15 residues. Germline CDR1 is SGHNT and CDR2 is YYREEE (reference sequence). CDR3 DNA sequence: TGTGCCAGCAGCCGAGGGGACATCCGGAATGAAAAACTGTTTTTT. Residues: CASSRGDIRNEKLFF. Filled out from reference TRBV5-4 and TRBJ1-4, the complete variable domain reads ETGVTQSPTHLIKTRGQQVTLRCSSQSGHNTVSWYQQALGQGPQFIFQYYREEENGRGNFPPRFSGLQFPNYSSELNVNALELDDSALYLCASSRGDIRNEKLFFGSGTQLSVL.

The chain employs TRBV9 and TRBJ2-3; D not resolved. Trimming removed 0 bases at V and 1 base at J, with 6 bases between. Per germline, CDR1 SGDLS and CDR2 YYNGEE. CDR3 length equals 14 residues. Here the CDR3 DNA reads TGTGCCAGCAGCGTAGGCGTTGGCACAGATACGCAGTATTTT. This codes for CASSVGVGTDTQYF.